This T cell receptor (beta chain) was obtained from a study of OX40 agonist ivuxolimab in advanced cancers. Study at large: The dose of intravenous ivuxolimab that patients received every 2 weeks ranged from 0.01 to 10 mg/kg. Aged 23 to 79 with a mean of approximately 57 years, they were around 79% male. Overall study findings and caveats: Partial responders at 0.1-3.0 mg/kg had among the lowest clonal expansion.

The V and J ends lost 8 bases and 2 bases respectively, with 15 bases between them. CDR3 length equals 14 residues. CDR1 is LNHDA and CDR2 is SQIVND in the germline V gene (reference sequence). Clones were sequenced by immunoSEQ multiplex PCR, and TCRdb holds only the in-frame ones, with some missing. The top ten hold around 5% of the sample, which has around 70,000 clones, approximately 81% seen once. With respect to this clone: The antigen is not known.

The chain uses TRBV19 and TRBJ2-5; D might be TRBD1 (5 bases). The sequencing here drew on CD4+ or CD8+ T cells sorted from blood, taken in a trial of the OX40 agonist ivuxolimab. The receptor was isolated from an adult with an advanced solid tumor such as melanoma, head and neck, liver or kidney cancer. CDR3 coding DNA: TGTGCCAGTTCCAGGACATGGGGACAAGAGACCCAGTACTTC. As protein: CASSRTWGQETQYF.